These 27 T cell receptor beta chains came from one sample sequenced in a study of T cell responses to AZD1222 COVID-19 vaccine. Profiling relied on immunoSEQ multiplex PCR, and the TCRdb table lists in-frame clones only, not all of them. This repertoire shows under 100,000 clones, 70% to 90% found once; its top ten account for roughly 2.8%. The starting material was peripheral blood, obtained on day 0 of AZD1222 vaccination. The source of these receptors is an adult in good health.

The rearrangement links TRBV3-1 (or the pseudogene TRBV3-2) to TRBJ1-2; D is uncertain. CDR1 LGHDT and CDR2 YNNKEL come from the germline V gene (reference sequence). This CDR3 contains 13 residues. Trimming removed 1 base from V and 5 bases from J, with 8 bases in between. The CDR3 DNA reads TGTGCCAGCAGCCAAGCCTCAGTTTATGGCTACACCTTC. It codes for CASSQASVYGYTF.

The gene calls are TRBV7-8 and TRBJ2-1, with no clear D. The CDR3 has 16 amino acids. The germline V and J ends were trimmed by 1 base and 7 bases, with 17 bases remaining between them. Germline V gene sequence: CDR1 SGHVS, CDR2 FQNEAQ. The CDR3 sequence is CASSLGGQRGRNEQFF. DNA of the CDR3: TGTGCCAGCAGCTTAGGTGGGCAGCGCGGTCGGAATGAGCAGTTCTTC.

This rearrangement joins TRBV5-1 to TRBJ1-1; D may be TRBD1 (6 bases). CDR1 and CDR2 from the germline V gene are SGHRS and YFSETQ. CDR3 length: 14 amino acids. V was cut by 2 bases and J by 1 base, with 9 bases left in between. The CDR3 DNA reads as TGCGCCAGCAGCTTACAGGGATCGAACACTGAAGCTTTCTTT. This encodes CASSLQGSNTEAFF.

The rearrangement links TRBV24-1 to TRBJ1-5, with D uncertain. This CDR3 has 13 residues. Germline CDR1 KGHDR, CDR2 SFDVKD. V shed 5 bases and J shed 2 bases, with 6 bases lying between them. CDR3 in DNA: TGTGCCACCAGTGCTTGGGGCAATCAGCCCCAGCATTTT. Its protein is CATSAWGNQPQHF.

This clone was recorded only once. The rearrangement links TRBV12-3 or TRBV12-4 to TRBJ1-2; TRBD1 matches 7 bases. The CDR3 sequence is 13 residues long. V was pared by 7 bases and J by 7 bases, with 9 bases of the junction left unmatched. In DNA, the CDR3 is TGTGCCAGCACCCGACGAGGGGGCCGTGGCTACACCTTC. Protein sequence: CASTRRGGRGYTF.

The chain links TRBV6-6 to TRBJ1-5; TRBD1 aligns across 8 bases. The CDR3 sequence is 13 residues long. J lost 1 base, V lost 8 bases, and 1 base had no gene match. Germline lookup yields CDR1 MNHNY and CDR2 SVGAGI (reference sequence). This chain's CDR3 is CASRDRSNQPQHF. The CDR3 region has the DNA TGTGCCAGCCGGGACAGGAGCAATCAGCCCCAGCATTTT.

The CDR3: CASSLWASGGMTDTQYF. Here the CDR3 DNA reads TGCGCCAGCAGCTTGTGGGCTAGCGGGGGGATGACAGATACGCAGTATTTT. The V call is TRBV5-1, the J call TRBJ2-3; 11 bases align to TRBD2. The germline V gene has CDR1 SGHRS and CDR2 YFSETQ. The CDR3 is 17 residues long. With V trimmed by 1 base and J by 3 bases, 7 bases remained unmatched. Drawing the rest from reference TRBV5-1 and TRBJ2-3, the complete variable domain is KAGVTQTPRYLIKTRGQQVTLSCSPISGHRSVSWYQQTPGQGLQFLFEYFSETQRNKGNFPGRFSGRQFSNSRSEMNVSTLELGDSALYLCASSLWASGGMTDTQYFGPGTRLTVL.

This clone was recorded only once. The rearrangement uses TRBV9 and TRBJ1-3, with 7 nucleotides matching TRBD1. Trimming took 4 bases from V and 0 from J; bases not matched to a gene: 10. Per the germline V gene, CDR1 is SGDLS and CDR2 is YYNGEE. The CDR3 has 17 amino acids. In DNA form, the CDR3 reads TGTGCCAGCAGCCGAACTAGACAGGGAACCTCTGGAAACACCATATATTTT. Translation: CASSRTRQGTSGNTIYF. The whole variable domain, filled in from reference TRBV9 and TRBJ1-3, reads DSGVTQTPKHLITATGQRVTLRCSPRSGDLSVYWYQQSLDQGLQFLIQYYNGEERAKGNILERFSAQQFPDLHSELNLSSLELGDSALYFCASSRTRQGTSGNTIYFGEGSWLTVV.

The chain joins TRBV5-5 to TRBJ1-5, with a weak D call TRBD1 (6 bases). The CDR3 covers 12 residues. V lost 4 bases, J lost 4 bases, and 6 bases lay in between. Germline CDR1 reads SGHKS; CDR2 reads YYEKEE (reference sequence). This CDR3 reads CASSTGNQPQHF. DNA of the CDR3: TGTGCCAGCAGCACAGGGAATCAGCCCCAGCATTTT.

The chain carries TRBV6-2 or TRBV6-3 and TRBJ2-7; D is unresolved. Germline V CDR1 and CDR2: MNHEY, SVGEGT. This CDR3 comprises 12 residues. V was cut by 1 base and J by 4 bases, with 5 bases left in between. The CDR3 loop reads CASSYWVYEQYF. The CDR3 DNA reads as TGTGCCAGCAGTTACTGGGTTTACGAGCAGTACTTC.

The chain uses TRBV6-1 and TRBJ1-5; D not resolved. V lost 2 bases to trimming and J lost 11 bases, with 7 bases between them. This CDR3 has 11 amino acids. The germline gives CDR1 MNHNS, CDR2 SASEGT. CDR3: CASSESGAQHF. The DNA of the CDR3 is TGTGCCAGCAGTGAATCTGGGGCCCAGCATTTT.

The DNA for the CDR3 is TGTGCCAGCAGTTCTACAGGGGCCGCATCCTACGAGCAGTACTTC. Translated, it gives CASSSTGAASYEQYF. J is TRBJ2-7 and V is TRBV6-5; TRBD1 matches 7 bases. This CDR3 has 15 amino acids. The ends lost 4 bases at V and 1 base at J; junction bases unmatched: 7. The germline V gene has CDR1 MNHEY and CDR2 SVGAGI.

The CDR3 DNA is TGTGCCACCAGCAGAGTTGGGGGCTTGCACACTGAAGCTTTCTTT. Translated, it gives CATSRVGGLHTEAFF. The genes are TRBV15 and TRBJ1-1, with a weak D call TRBD1 (6 bases). Germline V gene lookup returns CDR1 LNHNV and CDR2 YYDKDF (reference sequence). This CDR3 has 15 residues. Trimming pared 1 base from V and 3 bases from J, leaving 12 bases between. Complete variable domain (other parts from reference TRBV15 and TRBJ1-1): DAMVIQNPRYQVTQFGKPVTLSCSQTLNHNVMYWYQQKSSQAPKLLFHYYDKDFNNEADTPDNFQSRRPNTSFCFLDIRSPGLGDTAMYLCATSRVGGLHTEAFFGQGTRLTVV.

The chain links TRBV2 to TRBJ1-6, with a possible D match to TRBD1 (6 bases). Trimming stripped 3 bases from V and 2 bases from J, with 11 bases between. CDR3 length equals 16 residues. Germline CDR1 and CDR2: SNHLY and FYNNEI. CDR3 sequence reads: CASSDAGQTYNSPLHF. The DNA for the CDR3 is TGTGCCAGCAGTGATGCCGGACAGACCTATAATTCACCCCTCCACTTT.

The J gene is TRBJ2-5, the V gene TRBV7-2; 11 bases line up with TRBD1. Germline CDR1 reads SGHTA; CDR2 reads FQGNSA. J lost 5 bases, V lost 3 bases, and 5 bases had no gene match. This CDR3 spans 15 amino acids. For the CDR3, the DNA is TGTGCCAGCAGCTTGGGACAGGGGGTTAGGGAGACCCAGTACTTC. Protein product: CASSLGQGVRETQYF. The whole variable domain, filled in from reference TRBV7-2 and TRBJ2-5, reads GAGVSQSPSNKVTEKGKDVELRCDPISGHTALYWYRQSLGQGLEFLIYFQGNSAPDKSGLPSDRFSAERTGGSVSTLTIQRTQQEDSAVYLCASSLGQGVRETQYFGPGTRLLVL.

This clone has a handful of counts. This sequence joins TRBV2 and TRBJ1-3; D gene uncertain. V was clipped by 0 bases and J by 4 bases, with 10 bases between them. Germline loops: CDR1 SNHLY, CDR2 FYNNEI. The CDR3 contains 15 residues. Here the CDR3 DNA reads TGTGCCAGCAGTGAAGCCTCGGGGTTCGGAAACACCATATATTTT. Its translation: CASSEASGFGNTIYF.

This clone has only a few counts. The V gene is TRBV2, the J gene TRBJ1-4; D remains unclear. Germline lookup yields CDR1 SNHLY and CDR2 FYNNEI. The CDR3 loop spans 17 amino acids. V was trimmed by 5 bases and J by 0 bases, leaving 16 bases between them. CDR3 nucleotides: TGTGCCAGCAGTCGCCGAGACGGACTAGCAACTAATGAAAAACTGTTTTTT. It is translated as CASSRRDGLATNEKLFF.

In regard to this clone: The same CDR3 can be traced to other DNA sequences in this sample. This rearrangement joins TRBV4-3 to TRBJ1-6; perhaps TRBD1 as D (5 bases). Trimming took 0 bases from V and 7 from J, leaving 13 bases between them. CDR1 and CDR2 (germline): LGHNA, YSLEER. The CDR3 length is 16 residues. The CDR3 sequence: CASSQEGRGNNSPLHF. In nucleotides, the CDR3 is TGCGCCAGCAGCCAAGAGGGGCGGGGAAACAATTCACCCCTCCACTTT.

This clone has more than one count but fewer than ten. The chain uses TRBV20-1 and TRBJ2-3; 11 nucleotides match TRBD2. V was clipped by 5 bases and J by 6 bases; unmatched bases: 10. This CDR3 comprises 15 residues. Germline V gene lookup returns CDR1 DFQATT and CDR2 SNEGSKA (reference sequence). CDR3 sequence (DNA): TGCAGTGCTGGTGCGGTAGCGGGGGGGCCGGATACGCAGTATTTT. It translates to CSAGAVAGGPDTQYF.

The chain combines TRBV5-1 with TRBJ1-1; D gene uncertain. The germline V gene has CDR1 SGHRS and CDR2 YFSETQ. Trimming shortened V by 0 bases and J by 4 bases, and 10 bases separated the two germline ends. The CDR3 spans 14 residues. The DNA for the CDR3 is TGCGCCAGCAGCTTGGGTGGGCCTGGCACTGAAGCTTTCTTT. Its protein is CASSLGGPGTEAFF.

This clone has more than one count but fewer than ten. J is TRBJ1-3 and V is TRBV19; D is uncertain. Germline CDR1 is LNHDA and CDR2 is SQIVND (reference sequence). The length of the CDR3 is 11 residues. The V and J ends lost 6 bases and 3 bases respectively, with 3 bases between them. CDR3 sequence: CASRFGNTIYF. The CDR3, as DNA: TGTGCCAGTAGGTTTGGAAACACCATATATTTT.

The chain employs TRBV6-2 or TRBV6-3 and TRBJ1-5, with no clear D. Per the germline V gene, CDR1 is MNHEY and CDR2 is SVGEGT. CDR3 length: 18 amino acids. Trimming removed 6 bases at V and 3 bases at J, with 24 bases between. CDR3 nucleotide sequence: TGTGCCAGCAGCTCCGACACCTATGCCACCGTAGCCAATCAGCCCCAGCATTTT. Translation gives CASSSDTYATVANQPQHF.

This clone was seen only a few times. The V and J genes are TRBV5-1 and TRBJ2-2; maybe TRBD1 (5 bases). The CDR3 is 15 residues long. Germline V CDR1 and CDR2: SGHRS, YFSETQ. The V gene lost 0 bases and the J gene lost 4 bases, with 10 bases spanning the gap. As DNA, the CDR3 is TGCGCCAGCAGCTTGGGGACAACCACCACCGGGGAGCTGTTTTTT. Its translation: CASSLGTTTTGELFF.

This clone was found once. The V gene is TRBV9, the J gene TRBJ1-2; no reliable D call. This CDR3 spans 14 amino acids. V lost 0 bases, J lost 8 bases, and 14 bases lay in between. Germline values: CDR1 SGDLS, CDR2 YYNGEE. The DNA of the CDR3 is TGTGCCAGCAGCGTAGCTATAGGCCAGTCGGGCTACACCTTC. It yields the protein CASSVAIGQSGYTF.

The J gene is TRBJ2-7, the V gene TRBV18, with unresolved D. The CDR3 length is 13 residues. The ends were cut back, 4 bases at V and 4 bases at J, with 11 bases in the middle. Germline CDR1 reads KGHSH; CDR2 reads LQKENI. The CDR3 sequence: CASSLMTAYEQYF. The CDR3 DNA reads as TGTGCCAGCTCACTCATGACTGCATACGAGCAGTACTTC.

The chain recombines TRBV5-5 with TRBJ1-2; 8 positions agree with TRBD1. The CDR3 has 13 amino acids. Trimming at V came to 0 bases and at J to 8 bases, leaving 3 bases not matched to a gene. Germline values: CDR1 SGHKS, CDR2 YYEKEE (reference sequence). DNA of the CDR3: TGTGCCAGCAGCTTGGCAGGGGGCGAGGGCTACACCTTC. The encoded protein is CASSLAGGEGYTF.

The rearrangement links TRBV6-5 to TRBJ1-1; 7 bases agree with TRBD1. Germline V gene data show CDR1 as MNHEY and CDR2 as SVGAGI. V trimming: 6 bases; J trimming: 6 bases; junction bases outside the gene matches: 7. The CDR3 sequence is 13 residues long. CDR3 in DNA: TGTGCCAGCAGGGGACAGCCGGGGGCTGAAGCTTTCTTT. Translated: CASRGQPGAEAFF.